What follows describes a single T cell receptor (beta chain). What it recognizes is unknown. These data come from a study of cytomegalovirus exposure and HLA in healthy donors. About the research overall: Of the donors genotyped, a few hundred in all, 81% fell in the Caucasian-associated ancestry cluster. General study results and limits: In all likelihood, a cluster of highly shared sequence variants was a sequencing artifact. In a later analysis, TCR beta V- and J-gene trimming was associated with a missense DCLRE1C variant.

The PCR employed 60 Vbeta primers together with 13 Jbeta primers. Profiled with immunoSEQ multiplex PCR; TCRdb holds only in-frame clones, not every one. The data contain roughly 120,000 clones, less than 85% of them singletons. Germline CDR1 is SGHAT and CDR2 is FQDESV (reference sequence). Trimming stripped 4 bases from V and 2 bases from J, with 9 bases between. This CDR3 has 13 amino acids. The clonotype originates from a man aged 30-40 years in good health and CMV-seropositive. Sequenced: PBMCs. J is TRBJ2-7 and V is TRBV11-1; D is possibly TRBD2 (6 bases). The CDR3, as DNA: TGTGCCAGCAGCTCCGGGACTGCCTACGAGCAGTACTTC. This translates into CASSSGTAYEQYF.